The clone carrying this T cell receptor (beta chain) is a singleton in its sample. Its antigen is unidentified. The source of the sample is a study of shared clonotypes between healthy human individuals. Selected positively for CCR7 and CD45RO-negative, naive CD8 cells excluded terminally differentiated effector memory CD45RA+ cells. There are 16 residues in the CDR3. Germline lookup yields CDR1 SGHVS and CDR2 FNYEAQ. Trimming took 1 base from V and 5 from J; bases not matched to a gene: 11. Assay: immunoSEQ multiplex PCR; the TCRdb copy retains only in-frame clones and omits some. The sample lists more than 550,000 clones; just over 90% were seen once. Overall study findings and caveats: Despite large depth, rarefaction showed incomplete sorted-subset sequencing. Around 5% of naive CD4 clonotypes were shared across four donors.

The chain employs TRBV7-6 and TRBJ2-7; 7 bases are shared with TRBD1. The sequence was obtained from a man aged 25 to 40 in good health. Sequencing used naive CD8+ T cells sorted from blood. This CDR3 reads CASSLEVDRLANEQYF. The CDR3 DNA reads TGTGCCAGCAGCTTAGAAGTGGACAGGCTGGCAAACGAGCAGTACTTC. The variable domain in full, with the rest retrieved from reference TRBV7-6 and TRBJ2-7, is GAGVSQSPRYKVTKRGQDVALRCDPISGHVSLYWYRQALGQGPEFLTYFNYEAQQDKSGLPNDRFSAERPEGSISTLTIQRTEQRDSAMYRCASSLEVDRLANEQYFGPGTRLTVT.